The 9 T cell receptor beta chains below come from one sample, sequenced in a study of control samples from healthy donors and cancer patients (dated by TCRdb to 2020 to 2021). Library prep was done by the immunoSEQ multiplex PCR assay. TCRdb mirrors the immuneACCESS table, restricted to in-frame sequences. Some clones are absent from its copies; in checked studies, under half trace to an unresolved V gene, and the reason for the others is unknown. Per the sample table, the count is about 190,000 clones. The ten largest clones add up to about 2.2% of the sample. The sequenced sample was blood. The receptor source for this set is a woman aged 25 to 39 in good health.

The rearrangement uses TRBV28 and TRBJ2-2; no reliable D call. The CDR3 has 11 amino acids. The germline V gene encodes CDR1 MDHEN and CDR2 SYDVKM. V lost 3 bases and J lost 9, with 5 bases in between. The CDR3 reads CASSFSRELFF. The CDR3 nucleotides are TGTGCCAGCAGTTTTTCCCGGGAGCTGTTTTTT.

The CDR3: CASSIAGTYNEQFF. For the CDR3, the DNA is TGTGCCAGTAGTATTGCGGGGACTTACAATGAGCAGTTCTTC. The rearrangement uses TRBV19 and TRBJ2-1; D might be TRBD2 (6 bases). Trimming cost V 3 bases and J 4 bases, with 10 bases left between them. The CDR3 loop spans 14 amino acids. Germline V gives CDR1 LNHDA, CDR2 SQIVND (reference sequence). Together with reference TRBV19 and TRBJ2-1, the CDR3 gives the full variable domain: DGGITQSPKYLFRKEGQNVTLSCEQNLNHDAMYWYRQDPGQGLRLIYYSQIVNDFQKGDIAEGYSVSREKKESFPLTVTSAQKNPTAFYLCASSIAGTYNEQFFGPGTRLTVL.

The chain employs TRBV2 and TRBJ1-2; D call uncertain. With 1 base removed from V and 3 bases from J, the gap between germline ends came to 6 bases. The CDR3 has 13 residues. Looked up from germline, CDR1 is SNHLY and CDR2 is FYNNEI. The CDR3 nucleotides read TGTGCCAGCAGTGAAGAGGGTGACTATGGCTACACCTTC. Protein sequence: CASSEEGDYGYTF.

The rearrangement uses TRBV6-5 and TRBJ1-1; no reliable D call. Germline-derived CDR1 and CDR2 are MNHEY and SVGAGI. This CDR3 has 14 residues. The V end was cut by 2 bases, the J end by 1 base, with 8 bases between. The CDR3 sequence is CASSYIQRNTEAFF. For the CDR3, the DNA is TGTGCCAGCAGTTACATCCAGAGGAACACTGAAGCTTTCTTT.

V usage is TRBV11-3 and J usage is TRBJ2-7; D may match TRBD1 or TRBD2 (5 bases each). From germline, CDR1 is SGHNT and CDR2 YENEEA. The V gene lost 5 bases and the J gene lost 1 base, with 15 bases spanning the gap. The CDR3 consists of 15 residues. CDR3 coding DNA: TGTGCCAGCAGCCAGGGAGCGGCTCCATCCTACGAGCAGTACTTC. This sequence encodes CASSQGAAPSYEQYF.

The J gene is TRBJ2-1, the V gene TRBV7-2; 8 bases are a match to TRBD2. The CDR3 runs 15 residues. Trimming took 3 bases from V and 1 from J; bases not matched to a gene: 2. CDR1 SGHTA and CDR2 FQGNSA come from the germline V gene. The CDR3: CASSFAGGSYNEQFF. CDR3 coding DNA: TGTGCCAGCAGCTTTGCGGGGGGTTCCTACAATGAGCAGTTCTTC. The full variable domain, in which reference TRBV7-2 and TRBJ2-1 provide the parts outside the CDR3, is GAGVSQSPSNKVTEKGKDVELRCDPISGHTALYWYRQSLGQGLEFLIYFQGNSAPDKSGLPSDRFSAERTGGSVSTLTIQRTQQEDSAVYLCASSFAGGSYNEQFFGPGTRLTVL.

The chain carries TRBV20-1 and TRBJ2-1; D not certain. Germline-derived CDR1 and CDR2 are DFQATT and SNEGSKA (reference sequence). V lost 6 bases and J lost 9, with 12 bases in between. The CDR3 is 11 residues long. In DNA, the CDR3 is TGCAGTGCGCCCGAAGGAACTGAGCAGTTCTTC. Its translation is CSAPEGTEQFF.

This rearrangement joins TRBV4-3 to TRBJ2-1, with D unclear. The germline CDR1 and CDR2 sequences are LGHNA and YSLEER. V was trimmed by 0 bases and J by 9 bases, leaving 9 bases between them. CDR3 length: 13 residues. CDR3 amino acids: CASSQDSESEQFF. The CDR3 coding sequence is TGCGCCAGCAGCCAAGATTCAGAGAGTGAGCAGTTCTTC.

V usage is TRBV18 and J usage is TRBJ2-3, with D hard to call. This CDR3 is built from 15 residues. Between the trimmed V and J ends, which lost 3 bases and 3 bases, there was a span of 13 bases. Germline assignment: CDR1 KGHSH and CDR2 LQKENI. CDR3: CASSPSRQLTDTQYF. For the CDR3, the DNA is TGTGCCAGCTCACCGTCGAGACAATTAACAGATACGCAGTATTTT.